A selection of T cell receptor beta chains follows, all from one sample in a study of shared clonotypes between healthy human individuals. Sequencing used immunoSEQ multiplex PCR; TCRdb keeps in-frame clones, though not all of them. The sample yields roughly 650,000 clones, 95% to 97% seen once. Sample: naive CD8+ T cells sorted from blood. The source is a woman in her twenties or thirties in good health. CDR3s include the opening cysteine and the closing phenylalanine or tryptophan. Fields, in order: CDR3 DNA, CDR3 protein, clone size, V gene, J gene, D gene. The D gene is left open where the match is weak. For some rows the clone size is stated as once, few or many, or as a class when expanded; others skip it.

DNA: TGCGCCAGCAGCCAACGCGACTTACCAACTAGCGGGAGGGCCAACCGTGAGCAGTTCTTC; CDR3: CASSQRDLPTSGRANREQFF; size: .; V: TRBV4-1; J: TRBJ2-1; D: TRBD2
DNA: TGTGCCAGCAGTCCCTGGGAGGGTACCTCACCCCTCCACTTT; CDR3: CASSPWEGTSPLHF; size: .; V: TRBV28; J: TRBJ1-6; D: .
DNA: TGTGCCAGCTCGTACGTAGGGGTTCATACTGAAGCTTTCTTT; CDR3: CASSYVGVHTEAFF; size: .; V: TRBV6-5; J: TRBJ1-1; D: .
DNA: TGTGCCAGCAGCCCTATGGGACAGGGGGCGAAGTGGGCTAATGAAAAACTGTTTTTT; CDR3: CASSPMGQGAKWANEKLFF; size: .; V: TRBV13; J: TRBJ1-4; D: TRBD1
DNA: TGTGCCAGCAGAACAGGGGCCGATCAGCCCCAGCATTTT; CDR3: CASRTGADQPQHF; size: .; V: TRBV9; J: TRBJ1-5; D: TRBD1
DNA: TGTGCCACCTCGAATTTTGGGGAGGGGACAGACAATGAGCAGTTCTTC; CDR3: CATSNFGEGTDNEQFF; size: .; V: TRBV19; J: TRBJ2-1; D: .
DNA: TGTGCCAGCAGTGAAGATTGGTCGGGACAAGATCAAGAGACCCAGTACTTC; CDR3: CASSEDWSGQDQETQYF; size: .; V: TRBV2; J: TRBJ2-5; D: .
DNA: TGTGCCAGCAGTTTTCTACCCCCGGGACAGGGGTGGCCAGATACGCAGTATTTT; CDR3: CASSFLPPGQGWPDTQYF; size: .; V: TRBV27; J: TRBJ2-3; D: TRBD1
DNA: TGTGCCAGTAGTTTCCTCGAAGGGCACAATGAGCAGTTCTTC; CDR3: CASSFLEGHNEQFF; size: .; V: TRBV19; J: TRBJ2-1; D: .
DNA: TGTGCCAGCAGTTTAGGAGGGCTAAGAGAGCAGTACTTC; CDR3: CASSLGGLREQYF; size: .; V: TRBV28; J: TRBJ2-7; D: .
DNA: TGTGCCAGCAGCGTAGCCGGGGTGAACACTGAAGCTTTCTTT; CDR3: CASSVAGVNTEAFF; size: .; V: TRBV9; J: TRBJ1-1; D: .
DNA: TGTGCCAGCAGCAATATTCCGGTTTCGGGAGCGTCCTACAATGAGCAGTTCTTC; CDR3: CASSNIPVSGASYNEQFF; size: once; V: TRBV21-1; J: TRBJ2-1; D: .
DNA: TGTGCCAGCAGCTTAGTTGCGGGAGTGGCAGATACGCAGTATTTT; CDR3: CASSLVAGVADTQYF; size: .; V: TRBV13; J: TRBJ2-3; D: TRBD2
DNA: TGCGCCAGCAGTTGGGGGCAAGAATACGAGCAGTACTTC; CDR3: CASSWGQEYEQYF; size: .; V: TRBV5-1; J: TRBJ2-7; D: .
DNA: TGTGCCAGCAGCAGGATAGACAGCAACTATGGCTACACCTTC; CDR3: CASSRIDSNYGYTF; size: .; V: TRBV27; J: TRBJ1-2; D: .
DNA: TGTGCCAGCAGTGAAATCCTTAAGGCGGATTCCTACGAGCAGTACTTC; CDR3: CASSEILKADSYEQYF; size: .; V: TRBV2; J: TRBJ2-7; D: .
DNA: TGCGCCAGCAGCCAAGGCGAAGGGGCGATTGAAGCTTTCTTT; CDR3: CASSQGEGAIEAFF; size: .; V: TRBV4-1; J: TRBJ1-1; D: .
DNA: TGCGCCAGCAGCTTGGTTCCAGGTAGCAATCAGCCCCAGCATTTT; CDR3: CASSLVPGSNQPQHF; size: .; V: TRBV5-1; J: TRBJ1-5; D: .
DNA: TGTGCCAGCAGCTCAGCCTCGAACTACGAGCAGTACTTC; CDR3: CASSSASNYEQYF; size: many; V: TRBV5-4; J: TRBJ2-7; D: .
DNA: TGTGCCAGCAGTTTTTCTCTCACAGGGGGGAACACTGAAGCTTTCTTT; CDR3: CASSFSLTGGNTEAFF; size: .; V: TRBV28; J: TRBJ1-1; D: TRBD1
DNA: TGTGCCAGCAGTTACGACTTCTACGAGCAGTACTTC; CDR3: CASSYDFYEQYF; size: few; V: TRBV6-6; J: TRBJ2-7; D: .
DNA: TGCGCCAGCAGCTTGCAGGACAGGGGCTACGAGCAGTACTTC; CDR3: CASSLQDRGYEQYF; size: .; V: TRBV5-1; J: TRBJ2-7; D: TRBD1
DNA: TGTGCCTGGAGTGTTGATGACACAGATACGCAGTATTTT; CDR3: CAWSVDDTDTQYF; size: .; V: TRBV30; J: TRBJ2-3; D: .